In this sample, the clone carrying this T cell receptor (beta chain) turned up a few times. The diagnoses drew upon clinical symptoms, serum thyroxine and TRAb, thyroid ultrasound and orbital computed tomography. Trimming shortened V by 4 bases and J by 6 bases, and 12 bases separated the two germline ends. The CDR3 is 14 amino acids. The data originate from a study of T cells in Graves' hyperthyroidism and ophthalmopathy. The source material, RNA transcripts, was used to amplify TCR beta CDR3 regions. Primed by the HTBI set, a first-round RT-PCR was run on the TCR CDR3. TCRdb fed the multiplex PCR reads into MiXCR, producing one record per CDR3 protein. The table records some 490,000 distinct CDR3 sequences, around a fifth of them present only once.

The sample comprised blood. The TCR sequence derives from a woman in her seventies with Graves' ophthalmopathy. The chain carries TRBV12-3 or TRBV12-4 and TRBJ2-2, with D unresolved. CDR3 DNA sequence: TGTGCCAGCAGTTCCACGCTCCTCTCCGGGGAGCTGTTTTTT. Its translation: CASSSTLLSGELFF.